A selection of T cell receptor beta chains follows, all from one sample in a study of T-cell memory formation after mild COVID-19. TCRdb reprocessed the 5' RACE reads with MiXCR, giving one entry per CDR3 protein. The sample carries tens of thousands of distinct CDR3 sequences, around 7.3% recorded once. Input material: PBMCs or a T cell subset sorted from them (not recorded which). These TCRs come from a man aged 18 to 29 who had mild COVID-19 (a few samples of this study predate the infection). Cell type and time point are not known. The CDR3 runs from the conserved cysteine through the conserved F or W. D genes are given only for firm matches. The size entry is marked missing in some rows and otherwise reads once, few, many or a size class.

CDR3: CATSSAGVREAFF; V: TRBV19; J: TRBJ1-1; size: .; D: .
CDR3: CASGLTRDDSPPDTQYF; V: TRBV5-1; J: TRBJ2-3; size: many; D: .
CDR3: CASRSTTGTRGQPQHF; V: TRBV4-1; J: TRBJ1-5; size: many; D: .
CDR3: CASSPFDMAAQETQYF; V: TRBV18; J: TRBJ2-5; size: few; D: .
CDR3: CASRRRPALRVGRDGEAFF; V: TRBV6-2/TRBV6-3; J: TRBJ1-1; size: many; D: .
CDR3: CAGSGQGPNEQFF; V: TRBV2; J: TRBJ2-1; size: .; D: TRBD1
CDR3: CSARDPSSGDNEQFF; V: TRBV20-1; J: TRBJ2-1; size: .; D: TRBD2
CDR3: CASSLGGASRYVGSTDTQYF; V: TRBV11-2; J: TRBJ2-3; size: .; D: .
CDR3: CASSLTRSEQFF; V: TRBV7-6; J: TRBJ2-1; size: many; D: .
CDR3: CASGRGASTDTQYF; V: TRBV7-2; J: TRBJ2-3; size: few; D: .
CDR3: CASYSGGAGNQPQHF; V: TRBV6-2/TRBV6-3; J: TRBJ1-5; size: few; D: .
CDR3: CASSWAGNGGYTF; V: TRBV7-9; J: TRBJ1-2; size: many; D: .
CDR3: CASWDDRGYEQYF; V: TRBV25-1; J: TRBJ2-7; size: many; D: TRBD1
CDR3: CASSLKPQSSYEQYF; V: TRBV27; J: TRBJ2-7; size: many; D: .
CDR3: CASSFWGGANVLTF; V: TRBV5-8; J: TRBJ2-6; size: .; D: .
CDR3: CASSFVLDRGTGELFF; V: TRBV5-1; J: TRBJ2-2; size: many; D: TRBD1
CDR3: CASSLTAGMFEKLFF; V: TRBV7-2; J: TRBJ1-4; size: .; D: .
CDR3: CASSLRGSTDTQYF; V: TRBV7-2; J: TRBJ2-3; size: many; D: .
CDR3: CASSPPAVQETQYF; V: TRBV18; J: TRBJ2-5; size: .; D: .
CDR3: CASSQVFGSSGANVLTF; V: TRBV14; J: TRBJ2-6; size: .; D: .
CDR3: CASSQVSSSYEQYF; V: TRBV3-1; J: TRBJ2-7; size: few; D: .
CDR3: CASSAGPGGADIQYF; V: TRBV4-1; J: TRBJ2-4; size: .; D: TRBD1
CDR3: CASSPSKGVGEQFF; V: TRBV7-9; J: TRBJ2-1; size: many; D: .
CDR3: CASSATGYQETQYF; V: TRBV5-1; J: TRBJ2-5; size: few; D: TRBD1
CDR3: CSVEWGQSRTQYF; V: TRBV29-1; J: TRBJ2-5; size: few; D: TRBD1
CDR3: CASSTSENNEQFF; V: TRBV19; J: TRBJ2-1; size: .; D: .
CDR3: CATSRDPSPIYNEQFF; V: TRBV15; J: TRBJ2-1; size: many; D: .